These 20 T cell receptor beta chains share one sample of origin, sequenced in a study of cytomegalovirus exposure and HLA in healthy donors. Clones were read by immunoSEQ multiplex PCR, and TCRdb kept only the in-frame ones, dropping some. The sample yields approximately 180,000 clones, approximately 85% seen once. The material sequenced was PBMCs. The receptors derive from a woman younger than 30 in good health and CMV-seronegative.

The sample holds one count of this clone. At one boundary the junction diverges from the germline segment, which might be a read error. The CDR3 protein is CASSLGTGQDF. The CDR3 DNA follows: TGTGCCAGCAGCTTGGGGACAGGGCAAGACTTC. The chain links TRBV2 to TRBJ2-4; 9 bases fit TRBD1. Germline CDR1 SNHLY, CDR2 FYNNEI. This CDR3 has 11 residues.

This clone has a handful of counts. The chain uses TRBV19 and TRBJ2-2; D is uncertain. Germline V CDR1 and CDR2: LNHDA, SQIVND (reference sequence). The V gene lost 7 bases and the J gene lost 1 base, with 10 bases spanning the gap. There are 14 residues in the CDR3. The CDR3, as DNA: TGTGCCAGTAAACAGTTTATGAACACCGGGGAGCTGTTTTTT. Translated: CASKQFMNTGELFF. Combining the CDR3 with reference TRBV19 and TRBJ2-2 gives the whole variable domain DGGITQSPKYLFRKEGQNVTLSCEQNLNHDAMYWYRQDPGQGLRLIYYSQIVNDFQKGDIAEGYSVSREKKESFPLTVTSAQKNPTAFYLCASKQFMNTGELFFGEGSRLTVL.

The chain couples TRBV2 to TRBJ2-1, with 9 nucleotides matching TRBD1. The CDR3 consists of 15 residues. Unmatched junction bases numbered 10, after V lost 9 bases and J lost 4 bases. CDR1 and CDR2 (germline): SNHLY, FYNNEI. The DNA for the CDR3 is TGTGCCAGTCTAACACAGGGGGCAGAATACAATGAGCAGTTCTTC. It yields the protein CASLTQGAEYNEQFF.

This clone appeared once. The chain joins TRBV4-1 to TRBJ1-2; 8 positions match TRBD1. With V trimmed by 5 bases and J by 0 bases, 8 bases remained unmatched. The CDR3 loop spans 16 amino acids. Germline V gene data show CDR1 as MGHRA and CDR2 as YSYEKL. The CDR3: CASSFPGQGPNYGYTF. DNA of the CDR3: TGCGCCAGCAGCTTCCCAGGACAGGGTCCTAACTATGGCTACACCTTC.

V usage is TRBV5-6 and J usage is TRBJ2-2, with 7 bases that match TRBD2. V shed 0 bases, J shed 5 bases, and the junction held 4 bases outside the gene matches. The CDR3 is made up of 15 amino acids. CDR1 SGHDT and CDR2 YYEEEE come from the germline V gene. The CDR3 DNA is TGTGCCAGCAGCTTGGTGCGGGAGCTGACCGGGGAGCTGTTTTTT. This gives the protein CASSLVRELTGELFF.

This clone has ten or more counts. This sequence joins TRBV10-2 and TRBJ2-2, with TRBD1 matching over 9 bases. Germline CDR1 is WSHSY and CDR2 is SAAADI. The length of the CDR3 is 14 residues. Trimming at V came to 4 bases and at J to 7 bases, leaving 4 bases not matched to a gene. The CDR3 coding sequence is TGCGCCAGCAGTGTCGGGACAGGGAACGGGGAGCTGTTTTTT. Its protein is CASSVGTGNGELFF.

The table lists this clone with a count of one. The chain has TRBV13 and TRBJ2-3, with 9 bases identical to TRBD2. With 4 bases clipped from V and 1 base from J, the junction kept 3 bases outside the gene matches. Germline CDR1 reads PRHDT; CDR2 reads FYEKMQ (reference sequence). The CDR3 contains 15 residues. CDR3 sequence reads: CASSSRGGGTDTQYF. The CDR3 nucleotides read TGTGCCAGCAGCTCGCGGGGGGGCGGCACAGATACGCAGTATTTT.

The V call is TRBV4-2, the J call TRBJ2-7; possibly TRBD1 for D (6 bases). CDR3 length equals 16 residues. Trimming took 0 bases from V and 1 from J, leaving 13 bases between them. Germline CDR1 LGHNA, CDR2 YNFKEQ. The CDR3 DNA is TGTGCCAGCAGCCAAGATTTAGGTGACAGGTCCTACGAGCAGTACTTC. Translation: CASSQDLGDRSYEQYF.

Only one count was recorded for this clone. The V call is TRBV9, the J call TRBJ1-2, with a possible D match to TRBD1 (5 bases). CDR3 length: 13 amino acids. V was pared by 3 bases and J by 5 bases, with 11 bases between. CDR1 and CDR2 from the germline V gene are SGDLS and YYNGEE. CDR3 DNA: TGTGCCAGCAGCGCCGGGGGACCTTATGGCTACACCTTC. It codes for CASSAGGPYGYTF. The variable domain in full, completed from reference TRBV9 and TRBJ1-2, reads DSGVTQTPKHLITATGQRVTLRCSPRSGDLSVYWYQQSLDQGLQFLIQYYNGEERAKGNILERFSAQQFPDLHSELNLSSLELGDSALYFCASSAGGPYGYTFGSGTRLTVV.

This chain uses TRBV18 with TRBJ1-3, with 7 bases identical to TRBD1. In germline, CDR1 is KGHSH, CDR2 LQKENI. With V trimmed by 4 bases and J by 3 bases, 6 bases remained unmatched. The CDR3 spans 15 residues. Written as DNA, the CDR3 is TGTGCCAGCTCACGGGGACAGACAGATGGAAACACCATATATTTT. It codes for CASSRGQTDGNTIYF. Filled out from reference TRBV18 and TRBJ1-3, the complete variable domain reads NAGVMQNPRHLVRRRGQEARLRCSPMKGHSHVYWYRQLPEEGLKFMVYLQKENIIDESGMPKERFSAEFPKEGPSILRIQQVVRGDSAAYFCASSRGQTDGNTIYFGEGSWLTVV.

The chain links TRBV6-5 to TRBJ2-7; 8 nucleotides align to TRBD1. Losses at the gene ends were 1 base for V and 6 bases for J; bases not matched to a gene: 2. Per the germline V gene, CDR1 is MNHEY and CDR2 is SVGAGI. The CDR3 contains 13 residues. CDR3 nucleotides: TGTGCCAGCAGTTACTGGACAGGGTCCGAGCAGTACTTC. It translates to CASSYWTGSEQYF.

This chain uses TRBV7-8 with TRBJ1-5; D gene unclear. The ends were cut back, 5 bases at V and 7 bases at J, with 18 bases in the middle. The CDR3 runs 15 residues. CDR1 and CDR2 (germline): SGHVS, FQNEAQ. For the CDR3, the DNA is TGTGCCAGCAGCCCCTTCGACACGACCCGACAGCCCCAGCATTTT. It encodes CASSPFDTTRQPQHF.

CDR3 amino acids: CASSLGDGGLWFF. The DNA for the CDR3 is TGTGCCAGCAGCTTAGGAGACGGGGGTTTATGGTTCTTC. The chain uses TRBV13 and TRBJ2-1; TRBD2 might be the D (6 bases). This CDR3 is 13 amino acids long. V dropped 0 bases and J dropped 15 bases, with 15 bases sitting between them. The germline CDR1 and CDR2 sequences are PRHDT and FYEKMQ (reference sequence). The full variable domain, rest sourced from reference TRBV13 and TRBJ2-1, is AAGVIQSPRHLIKEKRETATLKCYPIPRHDTVYWYQQGPGQDPQFLISFYEKMQSDKGSIPDRFSAQQFSDYHSELNMSSLELGDSALYFCASSLGDGGLWFFGPGTRLTVL.

The chain recombines TRBV5-1 with TRBJ2-3; 7 nucleotides match TRBD2. Germline CDR1 and CDR2: SGHRS and YFSETQ. The CDR3 has 15 amino acids. Unmatched junction bases numbered 4, after V lost 3 bases and J lost 0 bases. The CDR3 coding sequence is TGCGCCAGCAGCTGGGCCGGGGGGAGCACAGATACGCAGTATTTT. Translation: CASSWAGGSTDTQYF.

V and J are TRBV2 and TRBJ1-4; tentative D call: TRBD1 (5 bases). V lost 5 bases, J lost 3 bases, and 10 bases lay in between. Germline V gene lookup returns CDR1 SNHLY and CDR2 FYNNEI. This CDR3 region has 14 residues. The CDR3 sequence is CASSHRSPNEKLFF. CDR3 in DNA: TGTGCCAGCAGTCACAGGAGTCCTAATGAAAAACTGTTTTTT.

The chain uses TRBV7-9 and TRBJ2-1, with no clear D. The CDR3 runs 14 residues. Trimming left V 10 bases short and J 3 bases short, with 16 bases between. Germline V gene data show CDR1 as SEHNR and CDR2 as FQNEAQ (reference sequence). The CDR3 reads CAKSMEPNYNEQFF. The DNA for the CDR3 is TGTGCCAAATCCATGGAGCCAAACTACAATGAGCAGTTCTTC.

The rearrangement links TRBV15 to TRBJ2-7; 9 bases line up with TRBD1. Trimming took 1 base from V and 3 from J; bases not matched to a gene: 4. The length of the CDR3 is 15 residues. Germline V gene sequence: CDR1 LNHNV, CDR2 YYDKDF (reference sequence). In DNA form, the CDR3 reads TGTGCCACCAGCAGAGGGGACAGGGTAGGCTACGAGCAGTACTTC. Residues: CATSRGDRVGYEQYF.

This clone appeared once. The chain recombines TRBV4-2 with TRBJ1-4, with TRBD1 matching over 9 bases. The CDR3 extends over 14 amino acids. Unmatched junction bases numbered 5, after V lost 4 bases and J lost 8 bases. Per the germline V gene, CDR1 is LGHNA and CDR2 is YNFKEQ. The CDR3 nucleotides read TGTGCCAGCAGCCCCCGGACAGGGGCCGAAAAACTGTTTTTT. It codes for CASSPRTGAEKLFF.

This clone is a singleton in its sample. CDR3 sequence reads: CASSTTGSGTEAFF. The DNA of the CDR3 is TGTGCCAGCAGTACTACAGGGTCGGGCACTGAAGCTTTCTTT. The chain links TRBV27 to TRBJ1-1; weak D call: TRBD1 (6 bases). The CDR3 consists of 14 residues. CDR1 and CDR2 (germline): MNHEY, SMNVEV (reference sequence). The V and J ends lost 5 bases and 4 bases respectively, with 14 bases between them.

This clone has only a few counts. The chain has TRBV7-9 and TRBJ1-5; D not certain. The CDR3 spans 13 residues. Per germline, CDR1 SEHNR and CDR2 FQNEAQ (reference sequence). V lost 3 bases and J 9 bases, leaving 12 bases between the germline ends. CDR3 sequence reads: CASSFFSSRPQHF. The CDR3 nucleotides are TGTGCCAGCAGCTTCTTCTCGTCCCGGCCCCAGCATTTT.